This T cell receptor (beta chain) was retrieved from a study of shared clonotypes between healthy human individuals. The donors, healthy adults who were HIV-negative, had experienced no recent acute infections or vaccinations. This clone was counted a few times. It was across several immunoSEQ plates that each subset's genomic DNA was evenly split. DNA from unsorted PBMC was sequenced on ten immunoSEQ deep assay plates. Profiled with immunoSEQ multiplex PCR; TCRdb holds only in-frame clones, not every one. This sample yields about 480,000 clones, of which less than 85% are seen a single time; 10% to 15% belongs to the top ten. Germline V lookup: CDR1 ENHRY, CDR2 SYGVKD. This CDR3 region has 14 residues. V gave up 2 bases and J gave up 7 bases; unmatched junction bases: 4.

Sequenced sample: PBMCs. V gene TRBV10-3 combines with J gene TRBJ2-2; TRBD2 matches 7 bases. The clonotype was recovered from a middle-aged woman in good health. Some clones in this sample may be carry-over from other donors' samples. CDR3: CAISEGLAVGELFF. DNA of the CDR3: TGTGCCATCAGTGAGGGGCTAGCGGTCGGGGAGCTGTTTTTT.